This T cell receptor beta chain appears in the sequencing data of a study of Tregs in tolerant kidney transplant recipients. Related graft donors supplied nonmyeloablative bone marrow transplants, and mixed chimerism was transient. Method: immunoSEQ multiplex PCR; TCRdb's copy keeps in-frame clones and lacks some. The table includes about 64,000 clones, over 75% detected once. CDR3 length equals 15 residues. Germline CDR1 reads LNHDA; CDR2 reads SQIVND (reference sequence). V lost 3 bases and J lost 4, with 16 bases in between. This material consisted of CD4+ T cells from blood (PBMCs), taken 6 months after the transplant. V is TRBV19 and J is TRBJ2-7, with D tentatively TRBD2 (5 bases). This sequence originates from a human patient who received a combined kidney and bone marrow transplant. Part of the T cells may come from the graft donor. The CDR3 spells CASSILRDSVYEQYF. CDR3 bases: TGTGCCAGTAGTATTCTGAGGGATTCCGTGTACGAGCAGTACTTC.